This T cell receptor beta chain was recovered during a study of Graves' ophthalmopathy and Graves' hyperthyroidism. Study-level results: Blood samples also showed most expanded thyroid clonotypes exceeding 0.001 frequency.

Among the exclusions were patients with other autoimmune diseases, uncontrolled infections, pregnancy or lactation. As to this clonotype: Its target is unknown.

The ends were cut back, 3 bases at V and 3 bases at J, with 8 bases in the middle. This CDR3 is built from 13 residues. Germline loops: CDR1 ENHRY, CDR2 SYGVKD. Amplification from RNA transcripts yielded the TCR beta CDR3 regions. HTBI primers served in a first-round RT-PCR, which a second-round multiplex PCR followed. TCRdb itself ran the multiplex PCR reads through MiXCR, one entry per CDR3 protein. The sample includes over a million distinct CDR3 sequences, about two fifths of them seen just once. The rearrangement joins TRBV10-3 to TRBJ1-2; D is uncertain. This TCR was recovered from an adult man with Graves' hyperthyroidism. What was sequenced was peripheral blood or thyroid tissue (not recorded which). The CDR3 reads CAISDDGDYGYTF. The CDR3 coding sequence is TGTGCCATCAGTGATGACGGAGACTATGGCTACACCTTC.